This T cell receptor (beta chain) was identified during a study of metastatic and nonmetastatic thyroid tumors. Background on the study: Across blood and tumor or nodule tissue, repertoires from malignant and benign thyroid patients were compared with one another.

Study processing details: The authors used CDR3 differences across clinicopathological groups to build a distant-metastasis classifier for papillary thyroid cancer. TCRdb re-called the PCR reads with MiXCR. The authors' filters were not applied to this entry. Here the sample spans 4,500 or so clones, approximately 23% being singletons. In germline, CDR1 is MNHEY, CDR2 SVGEGT. The length of the CDR3 is 10 residues. Deletions cut 6 bases from V and 4 bases from J, with 3 bases between. A few counts support this clone. No treatment of any kind had been given to any patient before thyroid surgery. The TCR was taken from a male donor with papillary thyroid cancer or a benign thyroid nodule (not recorded which). Some clones in this sample may be carry-over from other donors' samples. This rearrangement joins TRBV6-2 or TRBV6-3 to TRBJ2-5, with D uncertain. Sequencing was performed on tumor tissue. CDR3 sequence: CASRRETQYF. DNA for the CDR3: TGTGCCAGCAGACGAGAGACCCAGTACTTC.